This is a list of T cell receptor beta chains from one sample in a study of blood T cell repertoires in COVID-19. Sequencing used immunoSEQ multiplex PCR; TCRdb keeps in-frame clones, though not all of them. This table holds around 110,000 clones, about 90% found once. Material for sequencing was peripheral blood. The receptor set was obtained from a man aged 40-55 years with active or convalescent COVID-19. CDR3s include the opening cysteine and the closing phenylalanine or tryptophan. The D gene is left open where the match is weak. Expanded clones get a size class; other rows say once, few or many, or leave the size out.

J | D | size | V | CDR3 | DNA
TRBJ1-1 | TRBD1 | . | TRBV11-2 | CASSPDRVTEAFF | TGTGCCAGCAGCCCAGACAGGGTGACTGAAGCTTTCTTT
TRBJ2-1 | . | few | TRBV5-8 | CASSLGEIRDQQFF | TGTGCCAGCAGTCTGGGAGAGATTCGTGACCAGCAGTTCTTC
TRBJ2-3 | TRBD2 | . | TRBV5-1 | CASSLAPSGTADTQYF | TGCGCCAGCAGCTTGGCCCCTAGCGGGACTGCAGATACGCAGTATTTT
TRBJ2-7 | TRBD2 | . | TRBV3-1/TRBV3-2 | CASSQREGNEQYF | TGTGCCAGCAGCCAGCGGGAGGGCAACGAGCAGTACTTC
TRBJ1-5 | . | . | TRBV28 | CASSPFMEVNQPQHF | TGTGCCAGCAGTCCCTTTATGGAGGTGAATCAGCCCCAGCATTTT
TRBJ2-5 | . | . | TRBV7-2 | CASSLLGQMYQETQYF | TGTGCCAGCAGCTTATTGGGACAAATGTACCAAGAGACCCAGTACTTC
TRBJ1-1 | . | . | TRBV11-3 | CASSFLGGTEAFF | TGTGCCAGCAGCTTCCTTGGGGGGACTGAAGCTTTCTTT
TRBJ2-6 | TRBD1 | . | TRBV6-6 | CASSQDRVGSGANVLTF | TGTGCCAGCAGTCAGGACAGGGTCGGGTCTGGGGCCAACGTCCTGACTTTC
TRBJ2-1 | . | . | TRBV27 | CASSFSGGMRRGGNEQFF | TGTGCCAGCAGTTTTTCTGGCGGCATGAGACGGGGAGGCAATGAGCAGTTCTTC
TRBJ1-5 | . | . | TRBV5-1 | CASSPGTGSGNQPQHF | TGCGCCAGCAGCCCAGGGACTGGTAGTGGCAATCAGCCCCAGCATTTT
TRBJ2-6 | . | . | TRBV27 | CASSPTPGGSSGANVLTF | TGTGCCAGCAGTCCCACCCCTGGCGGCAGCTCTGGGGCCAACGTCCTGACTTTC
TRBJ1-2 | TRBD1 | . | TRBV16 | CASSQGDRVGGYTF | TGTGCCAGCAGCCAAGGGGACAGGGTCGGTGGCTACACCTTC
TRBJ2-5 | . | . | TRBV7-3 | CASSLSGETQYF | TGTGCCAGCAGCTTAAGCGGGGAGACCCAGTACTTC
TRBJ2-2 | . | . | TRBV7-2 | CASSLRRGTTGELFF | TGTGCCAGCAGCTTAAGGCGGGGTACCACCGGGGAGCTGTTTTTT
TRBJ1-3 | TRBD1 | . | TRBV28 | CASSWRAGGGNTIYF | TGTGCCAGCAGCTGGAGGGCAGGGGGAGGAAACACCATATATTTT
TRBJ2-7 | TRBD1 | . | TRBV6-2/TRBV6-3 | CASSARQGGEQYF | TGTGCCAGCAGTGCGAGACAGGGGGGCGAGCAGTACTTC
TRBJ2-1 | TRBD2 | . | TRBV7-3 | CASSLASGSASEQFF | TGTGCCAGCAGCTTAGCTAGCGGGAGTGCTAGTGAGCAGTTCTTC
TRBJ2-3 | . | . | TRBV9 | CASSVNRAEGTDTQYF | TGTGCCAGCAGCGTTAACAGAGCGGAGGGAACAGATACGCAGTATTTT
TRBJ2-5 | TRBD1 | . | TRBV24-1 | CATSDPRDREETQYF | TGTGCCACCAGTGACCCCCGGGACAGAGAAGAGACCCAGTACTTC
TRBJ1-5 | . | . | TRBV7-6 | CASSLDPIGGLNSAVDQPQHF | TGTGCCAGCAGCTTAGATCCAATAGGCGGACTCAACTCAGCGGTAGATCAGCCCCAGCATTTT
TRBJ2-7 | . | once | TRBV18 | CASSPRERYEQYF | TGTGCCAGCTCACCACGGGAGAGGTACGAGCAGTACTTC
TRBJ2-2 | . | . | TRBV4-1 | CASSQIEGLGELFF | TGCGCCAGCAGCCAAATAGAGGGCCTGGGGGAGCTGTTTTTT
TRBJ2-2 | . | . | TRBV6-6 | CASNPSVAGELFF | TGTGCCAGCAATCCTAGCGTAGCCGGGGAGCTGTTTTTT
TRBJ1-1 | . | . | TRBV7-9 | CASSPSNRDKAFF | TGTGCCAGCAGCCCGTCAAACCGGGACAAAGCTTTCTTT
TRBJ1-4 | . | . | TRBV7-9 | CASSRVEGSGKLFF | TGTGCCAGCAGTCGCGTGGAGGGATCTGGAAAACTGTTTTTT
TRBJ2-7 | . | . | TRBV19 | CASSGASVRGEQYF | TGTGCCAGTAGTGGGGCTAGCGTCCGGGGCGAGCAGTACTTC
TRBJ2-1 | TRBD2 | . | TRBV19 | CASNLGLAVYNEQFF | TGTGCCAGTAATTTGGGACTAGCGGTTTACAATGAGCAGTTCTTC
TRBJ1-1 | . | . | TRBV7-3 | CASSSLGGRNTEAFF | TGTGCCAGCAGCTCCTTGGGGGGGCGCAACACTGAAGCTTTCTTT
TRBJ2-7 | . | . | TRBV3-1/TRBV3-2 | CASSQEASGPYEQYF | TGTGCCAGCAGCCAAGAAGCCAGCGGGCCTTACGAGCAGTACTTC
TRBJ2-5 | TRBD2 | . | TRBV5-1 | CASSSLAGGGEETQYF | TGCGCCAGCAGCTCTCTAGCGGGAGGAGGGGAAGAGACCCAGTACTTC
TRBJ1-2 | . | . | TRBV7-9 | CASSSSGNYGYTF | TGTGCCAGCAGTTCCTCGGGAAACTATGGCTACACCTTC
TRBJ1-1 | TRBD1 | . | TRBV5-4 | CASSPGQGVNTEAFF | TGTGCCAGCAGCCCTGGACAGGGGGTGAACACTGAAGCTTTCTTT
TRBJ1-2 | . | . | TRBV3-1/TRBV3-2 | CASREQGDNYGYTF | TGTGCCAGCAGGGAACAGGGAGATAACTATGGCTACACCTTC
TRBJ2-5 | TRBD1 | . | TRBV19 | CASSMQTGRETQYF | TGTGCCAGTAGTATGCAGACAGGGAGAGAGACCCAGTACTTC
TRBJ2-3 | TRBD2 | . | TRBV27 | CASMDGTSWGTDTQYF | TGTGCCAGCATGGACGGGACTAGTTGGGGCACAGATACGCAGTATTTT
TRBJ2-7 | . | . | TRBV28 | CASRGARETDEQYF | TGTGCCAGCAGGGGGGCTCGGGAAACCGACGAGCAGTACTTC
TRBJ2-2 | TRBD2 | . | TRBV18 | CASSRTSGSNTGELFF | TGTGCCAGCTCACGGACTAGCGGGAGTAACACCGGGGAGCTGTTTTTT